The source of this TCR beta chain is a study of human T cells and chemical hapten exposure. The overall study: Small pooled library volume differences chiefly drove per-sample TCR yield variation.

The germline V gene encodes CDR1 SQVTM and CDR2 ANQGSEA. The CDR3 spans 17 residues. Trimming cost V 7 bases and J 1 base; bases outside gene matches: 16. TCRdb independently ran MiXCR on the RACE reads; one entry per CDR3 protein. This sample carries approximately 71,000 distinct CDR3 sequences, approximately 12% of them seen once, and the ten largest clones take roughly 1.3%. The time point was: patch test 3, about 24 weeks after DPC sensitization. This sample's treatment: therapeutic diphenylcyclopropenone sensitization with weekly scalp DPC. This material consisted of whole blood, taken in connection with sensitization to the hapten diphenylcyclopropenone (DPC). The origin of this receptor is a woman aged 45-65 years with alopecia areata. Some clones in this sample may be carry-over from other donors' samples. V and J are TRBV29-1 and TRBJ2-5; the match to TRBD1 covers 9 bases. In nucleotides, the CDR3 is TGCAGCGCTCACCTCCGGGACAGGGTGCTGATCCAAGAGACCCAGTACTTC. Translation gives CSAHLRDRVLIQETQYF.